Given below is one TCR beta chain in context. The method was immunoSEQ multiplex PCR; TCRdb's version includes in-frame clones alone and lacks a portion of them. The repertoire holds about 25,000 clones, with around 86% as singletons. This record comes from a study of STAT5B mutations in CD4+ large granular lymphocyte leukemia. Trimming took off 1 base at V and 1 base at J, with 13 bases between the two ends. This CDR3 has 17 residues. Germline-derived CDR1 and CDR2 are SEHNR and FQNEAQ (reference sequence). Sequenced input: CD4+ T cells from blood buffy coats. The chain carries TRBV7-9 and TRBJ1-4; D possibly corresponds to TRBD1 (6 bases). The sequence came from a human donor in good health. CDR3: CASSLVGALKTNEKLFF. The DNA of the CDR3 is TGTGCCAGCAGCTTAGTGGGGGCCCTCAAAACTAATGAAAAACTGTTTTTT.